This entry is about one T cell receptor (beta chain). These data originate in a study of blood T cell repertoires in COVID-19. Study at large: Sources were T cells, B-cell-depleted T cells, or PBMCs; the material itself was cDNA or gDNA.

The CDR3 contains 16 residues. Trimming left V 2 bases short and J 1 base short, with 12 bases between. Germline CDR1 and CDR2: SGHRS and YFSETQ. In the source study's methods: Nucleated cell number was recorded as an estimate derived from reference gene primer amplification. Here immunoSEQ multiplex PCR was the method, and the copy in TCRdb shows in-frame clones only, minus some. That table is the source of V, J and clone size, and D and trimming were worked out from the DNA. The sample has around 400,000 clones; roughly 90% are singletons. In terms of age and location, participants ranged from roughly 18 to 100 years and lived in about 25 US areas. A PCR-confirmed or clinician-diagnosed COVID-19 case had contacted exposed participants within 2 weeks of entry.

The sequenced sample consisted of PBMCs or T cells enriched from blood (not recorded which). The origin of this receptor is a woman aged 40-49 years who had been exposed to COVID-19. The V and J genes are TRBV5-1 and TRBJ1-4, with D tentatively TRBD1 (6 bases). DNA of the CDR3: TGCGCCAGCAGCTTAACTCCAGGGGTAACTAATGAAAAACTGTTTTTT. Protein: CASSLTPGVTNEKLFF.